This entry lists 16 T cell receptor beta chains sequenced from one sample in a study of T cell repertoires in cytomegalovirus infection. TCRdb re-called the reads with MiXCR, one entry per CDR3 protein. The sample lists about 830,000 distinct CDR3 sequences, less than 35% occurring once. Their antigens are not known. The specimen comprised cultured CD8+ T cells from PBMCs, sampled from culture after CMV antigen stimulation. The receptors derive from a human donor in good health (CMV status not recorded). Some clones in this sample may be carry-over from other donors' samples.

This clonotype was seen at least ten times. The CDR3 protein is CASSITGNTEAFF. CDR3 DNA sequence: TGTGCCAGCAGCATAACAGGGAACACTGAAGCTTTCTTT. This sequence joins TRBV19 and TRBJ1-1; tentative D call: TRBD1 (5 bases). Germline CDR1 LNHDA, CDR2 SQIVND (reference sequence). Trimming took off 9 bases at V and 1 base at J, with 12 bases between the two ends. The CDR3 runs 13 residues.

In this sample, this clonotype turned up a few times. This chain connects TRBV25-1 to TRBJ2-3; maybe TRBD2 (6 bases). The CDR3 sequence is 14 residues long. Trimming removed 2 bases at V and 6 bases at J, with 12 bases between. In germline, CDR1 is MGHDK, CDR2 SYGVNS. The CDR3 nucleotides are TGTGCCAGCAGTGAACGTCGGGGGTTTGATACGCAGTATTTT. Protein product: CASSERRGFDTQYF.

The chain uses TRBV2 and TRBJ2-2, with a tentative D call TRBD2 (5 bases). Trimming removed 3 bases at V and 6 bases at J, with 14 bases between. The CDR3 runs to 15 residues. In germline, CDR1 is SNHLY, CDR2 FYNNEI. CDR3: CASSDEGVRAGELFF. DNA for the CDR3: TGTGCCAGCAGTGACGAGGGCGTAAGGGCCGGGGAGCTGTTTTTT.

This clonotype was seen only a few times. This rearrangement joins TRBV6-5 to TRBJ1-2; the match to TRBD1 covers 8 bases. The CDR3 has 16 residues. The ends lost 0 bases at V and 7 bases at J; junction bases unmatched: 10. Germline CDR1 is MNHEY and CDR2 is SVGAGI. This CDR3 is CASSYSPGGGSGGYTF. As DNA, the CDR3 is TGTGCCAGCAGTTACTCACCAGGGGGCGGAAGCGGTGGCTACACCTTC.

This clonotype was counted only a few times. J is TRBJ2-1 and V is TRBV24-1, with unresolved D. This CDR3 comprises 17 residues. In germline, CDR1 is KGHDR, CDR2 SFDVKD. V lost 2 bases and J lost 10, with 23 bases in between. The DNA for the CDR3 is TGTGCCACCAGTGATTCGACGCGGACCAAGGCCCGAAACGAGCAGTTCTTC. Protein sequence: CATSDSTRTKARNEQFF.

This clonotype was recorded a few times. The V gene is TRBV6-5, the J gene TRBJ1-1; D call uncertain. Germline loops: CDR1 MNHEY, CDR2 SVGAGI. This CDR3 has 18 amino acids. V was trimmed by 5 bases and J by 0 bases, leaving 22 bases between them. The DNA for the CDR3 is TGTGCCAGCAGTCCCTTTTTTATGGGAAGCCCCATGAACACTGAAGCTTTCTTT. The encoded protein is CASSPFFMGSPMNTEAFF.

This clonotype was detected a few times. The rearrangement uses TRBV18 and TRBJ1-5; tentatively, D is TRBD1 (6 bases). V lost 2 bases, J lost 0 bases, and 11 bases lay in between. The CDR3 loop spans 16 amino acids. From germline, CDR1 is KGHSH and CDR2 LQKENI. The CDR3 coding sequence is TGTGCCAGCTCACCAAGTGGACAGATTAGCAATCAGCCCCAGCATTTT. Translating it yields CASSPSGQISNQPQHF.

The chain combines TRBV12-3 or TRBV12-4 with TRBJ1-1; D remains unclear. The CDR3 totals 13 residues. The V gene lost 5 bases and the J gene lost 6 bases, with 13 bases spanning the gap. The chain's CDR3 is CASSLINGAEAFF. The DNA of the CDR3 is TGTGCCAGCAGTCTCATAAATGGCGCTGAAGCTTTCTTT.

This clonotype was counted a few times. This chain connects TRBV27 to TRBJ2-1; 10 positions agree with TRBD1. V gave up 3 bases and J gave up 6 bases; unmatched junction bases: 5. Germline V gene data show CDR1 as MNHEY and CDR2 as SMNVEV (reference sequence). The CDR3 is made up of 15 amino acids. CDR3 sequence: CASSFSGTGVNEQFF. For the CDR3, the DNA is TGTGCCAGCAGTTTTTCTGGGACAGGGGTCAATGAGCAGTTCTTC.

The rearrangement links TRBV7-4 to TRBJ2-7; D possibly corresponds to TRBD1 (5 bases). The CDR3 spans 12 residues. The V end lost 5 bases, the J end lost 11 bases, and 16 bases lay between the germline ends. In germline, CDR1 is SGHVT, CDR2 SQSDAQ. CDR3 residues: CASSTRASMKYF. The CDR3 bases are TGTGCCAGCAGCACCAGGGCATCCATGAAGTACTTC. Together with reference TRBV7-4 and TRBJ2-7, the CDR3 gives the full variable domain: GAGVSQSPRYKVAKRGRDVALRCDSISGHVTLYWYRQTLGQGSEVLTYSQSDAQRDKSGRPSGRFSAERPERSVSTLKIQRTEQGDSAVYLCASSTRASMKYFGPGTRLTVT.

A note on this clonotype: Just one base apart from a much larger clone, this may be a read error. The DNA of the CDR3 is TGTGCCAGCAGCTTGCAGGGACTAGTGGCAATCGGGGAGCTGTTTTTT. It yields the protein CASSLQGLVAIGELFF. The V gene is TRBV7-6, the J gene TRBJ2-2, with 8 bases aligning to TRBD2. The CDR3 runs to 16 residues. Germline V gives CDR1 SGHVS, CDR2 FNYEAQ. Trimming cost V 3 bases and J 7 bases; bases outside gene matches: 10.

Ten or more counts support this clonotype. The chain links TRBV6-2 or TRBV6-3 to TRBJ1-5; no clear D gene. The CDR3 covers 17 residues. Germline loops: CDR1 MNHEY, CDR2 SVGEGT. V was clipped by 2 bases and J by 0 bases, with 14 bases between them. The CDR3 nucleotides are TGTGCCAGCAGTTACGCCGGCGAGCGTTTTAGCAATCAGCCCCAGCATTTT. Translated: CASSYAGERFSNQPQHF.

The chain uses TRBV12-3 or TRBV12-4 and TRBJ2-6; 12 bases fit TRBD1. The ends lost 5 bases at V and 0 bases at J; junction bases unmatched: 2. This CDR3 has 17 residues. CDR3 loop: CASSGTGGLSGANVLTF. In nucleotides, the CDR3 is TGTGCCAGCAGTGGGACAGGGGGCCTCTCTGGGGCCAACGTCCTGACTTTC.

The genes are TRBV12-3 or TRBV12-4 and TRBJ2-7, with D perhaps matching TRBD1 (6 bases). This CDR3 region has 14 residues. V was cut by 7 bases and J by 5 bases, with 18 bases left in between. CDR3 sequence reads: CASTMVGHEHEQYF. The CDR3 DNA follows: TGTGCCAGCACAATGGTGGGACATGAGCACGAGCAGTACTTC.

A few counts support this clonotype. CDR3 protein: CASSFRTAQLSYNEQFF. For the CDR3, the DNA is TGTGCCAGCAGCTTTAGGACAGCGCAGCTCTCCTACAATGAGCAGTTCTTC. The rearrangement uses TRBV7-6 and TRBJ2-1, with D perhaps TRBD1 (6 bases). The V end lost 3 bases, the J end lost 0 bases, and 15 bases lay between the germline ends. This CDR3 contains 17 residues. CDR1 is SGHVS and CDR2 is FNYEAQ in the germline V gene.

The table lists this clonotype with a few counts. The gene calls are TRBV7-2 and TRBJ2-3; D could derive from TRBD1 or TRBD2 (6 bases each). Per the germline V gene, CDR1 is SGHTA and CDR2 is FQGNSA. The ends were cut back, 6 bases at V and 14 bases at J, with 21 bases in the middle. The CDR3 covers 13 residues. CDR3 sequence reads: CASSLATGSEPYF. CDR3 in DNA: TGTGCCAGCAGTCTAGCGACAGGTAGTGAGCCGTATTTT. Complete variable domain (other parts from reference TRBV7-2 and TRBJ2-3): GAGVSQSPSNKVTEKGKDVELRCDPISGHTALYWYRQSLGQGLEFLIYFQGNSAPDKSGLPSDRFSAERTGGSVSTLTIQRTQQEDSAVYLCASSLATGSEPYFGPGTRLTVL.